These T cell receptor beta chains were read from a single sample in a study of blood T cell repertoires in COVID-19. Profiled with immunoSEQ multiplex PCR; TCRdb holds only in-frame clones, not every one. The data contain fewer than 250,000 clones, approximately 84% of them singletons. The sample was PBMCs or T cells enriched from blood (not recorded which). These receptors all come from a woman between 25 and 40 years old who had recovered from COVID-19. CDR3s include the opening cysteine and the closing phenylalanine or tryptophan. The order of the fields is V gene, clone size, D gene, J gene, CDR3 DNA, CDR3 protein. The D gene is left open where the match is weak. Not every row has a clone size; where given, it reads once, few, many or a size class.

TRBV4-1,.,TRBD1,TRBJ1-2,TGCGCCAGCAGCCCACCACAGGGGCAAGGTACCTTC,CASSPPQGQGTF
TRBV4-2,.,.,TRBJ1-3,TGTGCCAGCAGCCAAGATAAAACAGGGCTCTCTGGAAACACCATATATTTT,CASSQDKTGLSGNTIYF
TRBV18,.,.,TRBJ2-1,TGTGCCAGCTCACCATTAGACGGTGCGAGGGGGAACAATGAGCAGTTCTTC,CASSPLDGARGNNEQFF
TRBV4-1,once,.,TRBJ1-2,TGCGCCAGCAGCCAAGAGGAGGGTGAGGGCTACACCTTC,CASSQEEGEGYTF
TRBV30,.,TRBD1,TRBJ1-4,TGTGCCTGGAAAGGGGACAGGGGGAATGAAAAACTGTTTTTT,CAWKGDRGNEKLFF
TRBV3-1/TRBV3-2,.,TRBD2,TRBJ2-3,TGTGCCAGCAGCCACTTAGCGGGGGCCCATACGCAGTATTTT,CASSHLAGAHTQYF
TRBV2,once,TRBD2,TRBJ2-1,TGTGCCAGCAAATCGGACGGGAGGGACAATGAGCAGTTCTTC,CASKSDGRDNEQFF
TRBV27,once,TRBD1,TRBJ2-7,TGTGCCAGCAGTTTATCAGGACAGGGGAAGGTTGGGTACGAGCAGTACTTC,CASSLSGQGKVGYEQYF
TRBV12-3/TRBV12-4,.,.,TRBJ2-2,TGTGCCAGCAGTTTGTTAGTTCCCGGGGAGCTGTTTTTT,CASSLLVPGELFF
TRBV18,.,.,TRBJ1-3,TGTGCCAGCTCACCAGGAAGGGAGCCTGGAAACACCATATATTTT,CASSPGREPGNTIYF
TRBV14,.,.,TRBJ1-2,TGTGCCAGCAGCCAAGATCCCCCGGGTGGCTACACCTTC,CASSQDPPGGYTF
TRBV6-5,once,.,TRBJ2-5,TGTGCCAGCAGTAAGAGAGGGGGAGAGACCCAGTACTTC,CASSKRGGETQYF
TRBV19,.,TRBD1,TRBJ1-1,TGTGCCAGTAGCCGACAGGGCCTTGCTACAACGAACACTGAAGCTTTCTTT,CASSRQGLATTNTEAFF
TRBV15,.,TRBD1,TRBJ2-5,TGTGCCACCAGCAGAGTGGGGGAAATACAGGGGTCTGATGGGGAGACCCAGTACTTC,CATSRVGEIQGSDGETQYF
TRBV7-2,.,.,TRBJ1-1,TGTGCCAGCAGCTTAGACAGGGTATCTGAAGCTTTCTTT,CASSLDRVSEAFF
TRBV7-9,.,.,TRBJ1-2,TGTGCCAGCAGCTCACCGGGGGGCCAGCTGCGGGGTGATGGCTACACCTTC,CASSSPGGQLRGDGYTF
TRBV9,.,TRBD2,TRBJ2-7,TGTGCCAGCAGCGTAGGAGGCGGGGGCTCCTACGAGCAGTACTTC,CASSVGGGGSYEQYF
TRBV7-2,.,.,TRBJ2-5,TGTGCCAGCAAGGCGGGGAGCATCCAAGAGACCCAGTACTTC,CASKAGSIQETQYF
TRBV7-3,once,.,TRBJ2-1,TGTGCCAGCAGCTTAACCCCAGGGCACGAGCAGTTCTTC,CASSLTPGHEQFF
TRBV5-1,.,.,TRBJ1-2,TGCGCCAGCAGCGTGGACACGAACTATGGCTACACCTTC,CASSVDTNYGYTF
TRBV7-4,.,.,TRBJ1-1,TGTGCCAGCAGCTTAGACCTGGGGCCGACTGAAGCTTTCTTT,CASSLDLGPTEAFF
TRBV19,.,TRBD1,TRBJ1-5,TGTGCCAGTAGTAGGGACAGGGGTCAGCCCCAGCATTTT,CASSRDRGQPQHF
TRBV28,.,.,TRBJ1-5,TGTGCCAGCAGCTTAACTGGGGCTGGGAATCAGCCCCAGCATTTT,CASSLTGAGNQPQHF
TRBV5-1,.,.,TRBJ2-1,TGCGCCAGCAGCTTGCGGCCGGGGGATGAGCAGTTCTTC,CASSLRPGDEQFF
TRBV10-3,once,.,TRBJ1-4,TGTGCCATCAGTGAGATGGGGAGGGAAAAACTGTTTTTT,CAISEMGREKLFF
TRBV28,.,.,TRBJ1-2,TGTGCCAGCAGTTTAAACGAGTATGGCTACACCTTC,CASSLNEYGYTF
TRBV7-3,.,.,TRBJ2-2,TGTGCCAGCAGCTTATACGGGTCCCACACCGGGGAGCTGTTTTTT,CASSLYGSHTGELFF
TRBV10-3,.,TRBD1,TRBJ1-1,TGTGCCATCAGTGACCGGAGACAGGGCGGCACTGAAGCTTTCTTT,CAISDRRQGGTEAFF
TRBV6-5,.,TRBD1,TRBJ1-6,TGTGCCAGCAGTACAAAACAGGGGAACAATTCACCCCTCCACTTT,CASSTKQGNNSPLHF
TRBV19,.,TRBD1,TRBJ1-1,TGTGCCAGTAGTATAGCCCGGACAGGGTGGGGTGAAGCTTTCTTT,CASSIARTGWGEAFF
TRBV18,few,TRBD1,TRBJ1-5,TGTGCCAGCTCAGCGACAGGGGCGGTTCAGCCCCAGCATTTT,CASSATGAVQPQHF
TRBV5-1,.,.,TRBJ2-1,TGCGCCAGCAGCTTGGGGCTGGGGCGCAGCTACAATGAGCAGTTCTTC,CASSLGLGRSYNEQFF
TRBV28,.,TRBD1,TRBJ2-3,TGTGCCAGCAGTCTTCTACAGGGGAGAGGTAGCACAGATACGCAGTATTTT,CASSLLQGRGSTDTQYF
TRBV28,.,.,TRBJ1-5,TGTGCCAGCAGCGGGGATAATAGCAATCAGCCCCAGCATTTT,CASSGDNSNQPQHF
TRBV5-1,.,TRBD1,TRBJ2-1,TGCGCCAGCAGCTTGTCAGGGGGCGCCTACAATGAGCAGTTCTTC,CASSLSGGAYNEQFF
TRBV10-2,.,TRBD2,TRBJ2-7,TGCGCCAGCAGTAACCGACTAGCGGGAGTACCCTACGAGCAGTACTTC,CASSNRLAGVPYEQYF
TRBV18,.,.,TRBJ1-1,TGTGCCAGCTCACCGGGAGGGCGGATGAACACTGAAGCTTTCTTT,CASSPGGRMNTEAFF
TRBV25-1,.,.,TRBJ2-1,TGTGCCAGCAGCCCCCAGGCTCGGGGAGGCTGGCAGTTCTTC,CASSPQARGGWQFF
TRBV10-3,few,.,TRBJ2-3,TGTGCCATCAGTGAGACAGAGGATACGCAGTATTTT,CAISETEDTQYF
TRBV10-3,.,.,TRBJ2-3,TGTGCCATCAGTGGCGGACAGATCACAGATACGCAGTATTTT,CAISGGQITDTQYF
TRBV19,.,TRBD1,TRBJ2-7,TGTGCCAGTAGTATCGATGTGGGGACAGCGAGCTACGAGCAGTACTTC,CASSIDVGTASYEQYF
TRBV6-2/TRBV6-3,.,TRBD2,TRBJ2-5,TGTGCCAGCAGCCCTGGAGGTCTAGCGGGAGGTCGGGAGACCCAGTACTTC,CASSPGGLAGGRETQYF
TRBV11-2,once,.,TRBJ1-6,TGTGCCAGCAGGGGGCCATATAATTCACCCCTCCACTTT,CASRGPYNSPLHF